This T cell receptor beta chain is from a study of OX40 agonist ivuxolimab in advanced cancers. Using immunoSEQ multiplex PCR, the repertoire was profiled, and TCRdb retains in-frame clones only, with some absent. The sample yields about 49,000 clones, more than 70% seen once. The CDR3 consists of 17 residues. V lost 4 bases to trimming and J lost 1 base; unmatched junction nucleotides: 4. Germline values: CDR1 SGHTA, CDR2 FQGNSA. The receptor was isolated from an adult with an advanced solid tumor such as melanoma, head and neck, liver or kidney cancer. The chain links TRBV7-2 to TRBJ2-1; 13 bases are a match to TRBD2. Specimen: CD4+ or CD8+ T cells sorted from blood, collected in a trial of the OX40 agonist ivuxolimab. The CDR3 protein is CASSSRLAGGSYNEQFF. CDR3 nucleotide sequence: TGTGCCAGCAGCTCAAGACTAGCGGGGGGTTCCTACAATGAGCAGTTCTTC.